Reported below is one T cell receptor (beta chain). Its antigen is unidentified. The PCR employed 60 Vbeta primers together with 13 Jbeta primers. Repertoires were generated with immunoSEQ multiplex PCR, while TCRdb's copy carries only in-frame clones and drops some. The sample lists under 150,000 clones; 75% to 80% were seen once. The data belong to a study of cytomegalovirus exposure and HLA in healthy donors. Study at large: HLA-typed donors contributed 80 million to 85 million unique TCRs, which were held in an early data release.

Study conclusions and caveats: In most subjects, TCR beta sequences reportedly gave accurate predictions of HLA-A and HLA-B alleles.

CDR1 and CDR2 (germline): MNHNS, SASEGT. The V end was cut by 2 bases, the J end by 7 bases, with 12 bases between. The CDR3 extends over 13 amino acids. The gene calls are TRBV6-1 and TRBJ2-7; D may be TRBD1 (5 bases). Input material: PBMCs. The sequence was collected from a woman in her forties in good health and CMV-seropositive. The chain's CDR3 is CASSEYQGWEQYF. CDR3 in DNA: TGTGCCAGCAGTGAATATCAGGGATGGGAGCAGTACTTC.